Below, 10 T cell receptor beta chains from the same sample are listed, as sequenced in a study of T cell responses to AZD1222 COVID-19 vaccine. Measured with immunoSEQ multiplex PCR; TCRdb has only the in-frame clones, and not every one. Among approximately 99,000 clones listed, about 82% were seen once. The sample in question was peripheral blood, obtained on day 0 of AZD1222 vaccination. Receptor source: an adult in good health.

The V call is TRBV3-1 (or the pseudogene TRBV3-2), the J call TRBJ1-4, with 9 bases lining up with TRBD1. CDR3 length equals 15 residues. The J segment lost 8 bases and the V segment lost 0 bases, leaving 4 bases of the junction unmatched. Germline CDR1 reads LGHDT; CDR2 reads YNNKEL (reference sequence). This CDR3 is CASSQEGQGNEKLFF. CDR3 in DNA: TGTGCCAGCAGCCAAGAGGGACAGGGTAACGAAAAACTGTTTTTT.

CDR3 residues: CASSPGQSTTEAFF. The CDR3 bases are TGTGCCAGCAGCCCGGGACAGTCCACCACTGAAGCTTTCTTT. The chain joins TRBV7-9 to TRBJ1-1; TRBD1 matches 7 bases. This CDR3 has 14 amino acids. The germline V gene has CDR1 SEHNR and CDR2 FQNEAQ (reference sequence). The J segment lost 4 bases and the V segment lost 5 bases, leaving 7 bases of the junction unmatched. The variable domain in full, with the rest retrieved from reference TRBV7-9 and TRBJ1-1, is DTGVSQNPRHKITKRGQNVTFRCDPISEHNRLYWYRQTLGQGPEFLTYFQNEAQLEKSRLLSDRFSAERPKGSFSTLEIQRTEQGDSAMYLCASSPGQSTTEAFFGQGTRLTVV.

The rearrangement joins TRBV7-9 to TRBJ1-1; D unclear. The CDR3 totals 15 residues. V was shortened by 4 bases and J by 5 bases, with 17 bases between the two germline ends. Germline V gene lookup returns CDR1 SEHNR and CDR2 FQNEAQ (reference sequence). CDR3 sequence: CASSSGPLWVTEAFF. The CDR3 nucleotides read TGTGCCAGCAGCTCGGGTCCCTTATGGGTTACTGAAGCTTTCTTT.

This chain uses TRBV29-1 with TRBJ2-7; 9 bases fit TRBD1. This CDR3 spans 13 amino acids. J gave up 4 bases and V 4 bases, and 5 bases lay outside the gene matches. The V gene's germline CDR1 is SQVTM and CDR2 ANQGSEA. DNA for the CDR3: TGCAGCGTTGCAAGAGGACAGGGGTACGAGCAGTACTTC. Encoded protein: CSVARGQGYEQYF.

This chain uses TRBV3-1 (or the pseudogene TRBV3-2) with TRBJ1-6; 10 nucleotides align to TRBD1. Trimming cost V 4 bases and J 0 bases; bases outside gene matches: 9. Germline V gene lookup returns CDR1 LGHDT and CDR2 YNNKEL (reference sequence). The CDR3 covers 19 residues. The CDR3 loop reads CASSPADRGMSSYNSPLHF. The DNA for the CDR3 is TGTGCCAGCAGCCCCGCGGACAGGGGGATGAGCTCCTATAATTCACCCCTCCACTTT.

The V and J genes are TRBV4-3 and TRBJ1-5; a weak D match, TRBD1 (5 bases). V lost 1 base and J 3 bases, leaving 13 bases between the germline ends. Germline CDR1 is LGHNA and CDR2 is YSLEER. The CDR3 totals 16 residues. CDR3 bases: TGCGCCAGCAGCCAAGGGGACGGTGGATACAATCAGCCCCAGCATTTT. This codes for CASSQGDGGYNQPQHF.

DNA for the CDR3: TGTGCCATCAGTGGGCCAACTCGGACAGGGAATAATTCACCCCTCCACTTT. It codes for CAISGPTRTGNNSPLHF. J is TRBJ1-6 and V is TRBV10-3; 8 positions agree with TRBD1. The CDR3 totals 17 residues. The germline V gene has CDR1 ENHRY and CDR2 SYGVKD. Unmatched junction bases numbered 10, after V lost 4 bases and J lost 5 bases.

This sequence joins TRBV9 and TRBJ2-3, with 7 bases lining up with TRBD2. The CDR3 has 15 residues. V shed 6 bases and J 3 bases; nucleotides not matched to a gene: 10. CDR1 and CDR2 (germline): SGDLS, YYNGEE. CDR3 DNA sequence: TGTGCCAGCACCGAGGGCACTAGCGATACAGATACGCAGTATTTT. Its translation: CASTEGTSDTDTQYF.

The J gene is TRBJ1-4, the V gene TRBV5-1, with D possibly TRBD1 on 5 matching bases. The CDR3 runs 15 residues. V lost 3 bases, J lost 5 bases, and 14 bases lay in between. Germline CDR1 SGHRS, CDR2 YFSETQ. The CDR3 is CASSWGRRPNEKLFF. The CDR3, as DNA: TGCGCCAGCAGCTGGGGGAGGAGGCCGAATGAAAAACTGTTTTTT. Full variable domain (outside the CDR3, taken from reference TRBV5-1 and TRBJ1-4): KAGVTQTPRYLIKTRGQQVTLSCSPISGHRSVSWYQQTPGQGLQFLFEYFSETQRNKGNFPGRFSGRQFSNSRSEMNVSTLELGDSALYLCASSWGRRPNEKLFFGSGTQLSVL.

This clone has a single count. The chain is built from TRBV5-6 and TRBJ2-3; 16 bases map to TRBD2. J gave up 5 bases and V 4 bases, and 7 bases lay outside the gene matches. The V gene's germline CDR1 is SGHDT and CDR2 YYEEEE. The CDR3 is 17 amino acids. The CDR3 reads CASSGGTSGGAGDTQYF. In DNA, the CDR3 is TGTGCCAGCAGCGGCGGGACTAGCGGGGGGGCCGGAGATACGCAGTATTTT.